A single sample gave rise to the 18 T cell receptor beta chains below, sequenced in a study of PD-1 blockade in classical Hodgkin lymphoma (dated by TCRdb to between 2020 and 2021). The sample's time point, from its label and the paper: newly diagnosed, previously untreated cHL patient sample. A Miltenyi CD8+ T cell isolation kit was used for magnetic negative selection to purify CD8+ T cells from thawed PBMCs. Library creation used the immunoSEQ multiplex PCR assay. TCRdb mirrors the immuneACCESS table, restricted to in-frame sequences. Some clones are absent from its copies; in checked studies, under half trace to an unresolved V gene, and the reason for the others is unknown. Recorded for this sample are 5,000 to 6,500 clones; about 86% of them occurred a single time. Jointly, the top ten make up around a fifth of the sample. The specimen sequenced was CD8+ T cells from blood. All receptors come from a human donor with classical Hodgkin lymphoma.

The genes are TRBV6-1 and TRBJ1-3; tentative D call: TRBD1 (5 bases). Trimming stripped 4 bases from V and 3 bases from J, with 7 bases between. CDR1 MNHNS and CDR2 SASEGT come from the germline V gene. The CDR3 totals 13 residues. CDR3 nucleotide sequence: TGTGCCAGCAGTGTGAGGGGTGGAAACACCATATATTTT. This encodes CASSVRGGNTIYF.

This rearrangement joins TRBV13 to TRBJ1-5; no firm D call. V was pared by 1 base and J by 0 bases, with 4 bases between. The CDR3 consists of 14 residues. CDR1 is PRHDT and CDR2 is FYEKMQ in the germline V gene (reference sequence). In DNA form, the CDR3 reads TGTGCCAGCAGCTTAGACCGTAGCAATCAGCCCCAGCATTTT. Residues: CASSLDRSNQPQHF.

The gene calls are TRBV20-1 and TRBJ2-7; no reliable D call. The CDR3 is 11 residues long. V was cut by 7 bases and J by 6 bases, with 13 bases left in between. Germline-derived CDR1 and CDR2 are DFQATT and SNEGSKA (reference sequence). The CDR3 here is CSVKEGFEQYF. CDR3 bases: TGCAGTGTTAAAGAAGGGTTCGAGCAGTACTTC.

The chain couples TRBV6-4 to TRBJ2-3, with unresolved D. The V end lost 0 bases, the J end lost 2 bases, and 6 bases lay between the germline ends. In germline, CDR1 is MRHNA, CDR2 SNTAGT. This CDR3 spans 14 amino acids. CDR3: CASSDSTSTDTQYF. For the CDR3, the DNA is TGTGCCAGCAGTGACTCTACCTCCACAGATACGCAGTATTTT.

The chain couples TRBV6-4 to TRBJ2-1; 7 positions match TRBD2. This CDR3 comprises 15 residues. The V gene's germline CDR1 is MRHNA and CDR2 SNTAGT. J gave up 7 bases and V 3 bases, and 9 bases lay outside the gene matches. The CDR3 nucleotides are TGTGCCAGCAGTGAACCGACTAGCCCCAGTAATGAGCAGTTCTTC. Protein: CASSEPTSPSNEQFF.

The sample holds a few counts of this clone. The V call is TRBV28, the J call TRBJ2-1, with D unclear. Germline assignment: CDR1 MDHEN and CDR2 SYDVKM. Trimming cost V 5 bases and J 2 bases, with 16 bases left between them. The CDR3 totals 16 residues. The CDR3 sequence: CASSTDANTAYNEQFF. The CDR3 nucleotides are TGTGCCAGCAGTACCGACGCTAATACTGCCTACAATGAGCAGTTCTTC.

This chain joins TRBV6-5 and TRBJ1-4; TRBD1 aligns across 9 bases. CDR3 length: 15 amino acids. With 5 bases clipped from V and 10 bases from J, the junction kept 11 bases outside the gene matches. The germline CDR1 and CDR2 sequences are MNHEY and SVGAGI. CDR3 sequence (DNA): TGTGCCAGCAGTCCCCGTGGGACAGGGTTCGCAAAACTGTTTTTT. Its translation: CASSPRGTGFAKLFF.

The gene calls are TRBV25-1 and TRBJ2-1; TRBD1 matches 9 bases. J was trimmed by 1 base and V by 9 bases; bases with no gene match: 16. Germline lookup yields CDR1 MGHDK and CDR2 SYGVNS. This CDR3 has 18 amino acids. For the CDR3, the DNA is TGTGCCAGTCTCAACACAGGGGGCGCGGAGGGTTCCTACAATGAGCAGTTCTTC. Translating gives CASLNTGGAEGSYNEQFF. The entire variable domain, with the rest obtained from reference TRBV25-1 and TRBJ2-1, is as follows: EADIYQTPRYLVIGTGKKITLECSQTMGHDKMYWYQQDPGMELHLIHYSYGVNSTEKGDLSSESTVSRIRTEHFPLTLESARPSHTSQYLCASLNTGGAEGSYNEQFFGPGTRLTVL.

By sample share, this clone is large (0.1 to 1%). This chain connects TRBV7-7 to TRBJ2-1; D remains unclear. V dropped 3 bases and J dropped 0 bases, with 6 bases sitting between them. Germline V gene lookup returns CDR1 SSHAT and CDR2 FNYEAQ (reference sequence). The CDR3 spans 14 residues. CDR3: CASSLTFSYNEQFF. The CDR3 DNA follows: TGTGCCAGCAGCTTGACATTCTCCTACAATGAGCAGTTCTTC.

The rearrangement uses TRBV23-1 and TRBJ2-1; D not certain. TRBV23-1 is known as an ORF, though its function is uncertain. CDR3 length: 16 amino acids. V lost 2 bases, J lost 6 bases, and 17 bases lay in between. The CDR3, as DNA: TGCGCCAGCAGTCAAGTCAGACTTGCCGCCCCCAATGAGCAGTTCTTC. Residues: CASSQVRLAAPNEQFF.

V usage is TRBV6-5 and J usage is TRBJ2-1; D is uncertain. V was pared by 0 bases and J by 0 bases, with 6 bases between. CDR1 MNHEY and CDR2 SVGAGI come from the germline V gene. The CDR3 spans 15 residues. CDR3 nucleotide sequence: TGTGCCAGCAGTTACTCTCCGGGCTCCTACAATGAGCAGTTCTTC. Translating gives CASSYSPGSYNEQFF.

The chain carries TRBV6-4 and TRBJ2-3, with TRBD2 identical over 11 bases. Germline CDR1 reads MRHNA; CDR2 reads SNTAGT. Trimming took 5 bases from V and 5 from J; bases not matched to a gene: 3. CDR3 size: 14 residues. The CDR3 DNA follows: TGTGCCAGCAGTAAAGGGACTAGCGGAGATACGCAGTATTTT. It translates to CASSKGTSGDTQYF.

In the case of this clone: The CDR3 end shows no conserved phenylalanine or tryptophan, and so a read error is likely. The DNA is left out, because the CDR3 cannot be placed on it with certainty; the CDR3 is given as TCRdb lists it. The gene calls are TRBV6-1 and TRBJ2-6. The CDR3 totals 14 residues, both ends included. Germline CDR1 and CDR2: MNHNS and SASEGT. This CDR3 reads CASSEGNSMHKVGP.

The genes are TRBV25-1 and TRBJ2-2; 11 bases map to TRBD1. Germline V CDR1 and CDR2: MGHDK, SYGVNS. CDR3 length: 15 amino acids. V lost 8 bases, J lost 7 bases, and 9 bases stayed unmatched. The CDR3 region is CASRDRGIKNGELFF. In DNA, the CDR3 is TGTGCCAGCCGGGACAGGGGGATAAAAAACGGGGAGCTGTTTTTT.

This chain joins TRBV19 and TRBJ2-5; TRBD1 agrees at 8 bases. Germline V lookup: CDR1 LNHDA, CDR2 SQIVND (reference sequence). V was pared by 4 bases and J by 4 bases, with 5 bases of the junction left unmatched. The CDR3 spans 14 residues. The DNA for the CDR3 is TGTGCCAGTAGTACTGGACAGGGTGGAGAGACCCAGTACTTC. Its translation is CASSTGQGGETQYF. Full variable domain (remainder filled in from reference TRBV19 and TRBJ2-5): DGGITQSPKYLFRKEGQNVTLSCEQNLNHDAMYWYRQDPGQGLRLIYYSQIVNDFQKGDIAEGYSVSREKKESFPLTVTSAQKNPTAFYLCASSTGQGGETQYFGPGTRLLVL.

The chain joins TRBV11-2 to TRBJ2-7; D tentatively reads TRBD1 or TRBD2 (6 bases each). Between the trimmed V and J ends, which lost 0 bases and 0 bases, there was a span of 12 bases. This CDR3 has 16 amino acids. Per the germline V gene, CDR1 is SGHAT and CDR2 is FQNNGV. In DNA form, the CDR3 reads TGTGCCAGCAGCTTAGATCAGAGGGGGGTCTCCTACGAGCAGTACTTC. It translates to CASSLDQRGVSYEQYF.

The chain joins TRBV4-2 to TRBJ2-3; D not resolved. V shed 1 base and J shed 0 bases, with 11 bases lying between them. Looked up from germline, CDR1 is LGHNA and CDR2 is YNFKEQ. The CDR3 runs to 16 residues. CDR3 loop: CASSQVLARSTDTQYF. The CDR3 bases are TGTGCCAGCAGCCAAGTGCTTGCGCGGAGCACAGATACGCAGTATTTT.

The chain recombines TRBV27 with TRBJ2-7; no clear D. The CDR3 consists of 15 residues. Deletions cut 0 bases from V and 0 bases from J, with 9 bases between. Germline V gene lookup returns CDR1 MNHEY and CDR2 SMNVEV (reference sequence). The DNA for the CDR3 is TGTGCCAGCAGTTTATCGGTCGTTTCCTCCTACGAGCAGTACTTC. Its protein product is CASSLSVVSSYEQYF.